The 9 T cell receptor beta chains in this list originate from one sample, sequenced in a study of CD8 T cells in Susac syndrome. RNA was extracted with the RNeasy kit, and a quantity of roughly 0.45 to 1 ug was reverse transcribed using random hexamers. TCRdb redid the calling of the immunoSEQ multiplex PCR reads with MiXCR, one entry per CDR3 protein. This table has roughly 200,000 distinct CDR3 sequences, about 95% appearing once. The sequenced sample was CD4+ T cells from PBMCs. These receptors all come from a human donor in good health.

The chain carries TRBV5-1 and TRBJ1-1; D gene uncertain. Looked up from germline, CDR1 is SGHRS and CDR2 is YFSETQ. V lost 1 base, J lost 0 bases, and 7 bases lay in between. This CDR3 region has 14 residues. The CDR3 coding sequence is TGCGCCAGCAGCTTGCTACCTATGAACACTGAAGCTTTCTTT. It is translated as CASSLLPMNTEAFF.

The V and J genes are TRBV3-1 and TRBJ2-7; the D gene is possibly TRBD2 (7 bases). V was trimmed by 5 bases and J by 0 bases, leaving 14 bases between them. This CDR3 spans 15 amino acids. Germline CDR1 is LGHDT and CDR2 is YNNKEL (reference sequence). The CDR3 protein is CASSWGGESSYEQYF. CDR3 bases: TGTGCCAGCAGCTGGGGGGGCGAGAGCTCCTACGAGCAGTACTTC.

With regard to this clonotype: No conserved phenylalanine or tryptophan ends this CDR3, so it is likely a read error. The CDR3 sequence: CASSLGSGAYNEQFV. The CDR3 nucleotides read TGTGCCAGCAGCTTAGGAAGCGGGGCTTACAATGAGCAGTTCGTC. The chain is built from TRBV11-2 and TRBJ2-1, with 7 bases aligning to TRBD2. V dropped 1 base and J dropped 4; count of bases not matched to a gene: 4. CDR1 and CDR2 (germline): SGHAT, FQNNGV. This CDR3 comprises 15 residues.

The chain couples TRBV4-3 to TRBJ1-3, with no clear D. V dropped 1 base and J dropped 2 bases, with 9 bases sitting between them. The CDR3 is made up of 15 amino acids. In germline, CDR1 is LGHNA, CDR2 YSLEER. The CDR3 sequence is CASSQVPSTGNTIYF. DNA for the CDR3: TGCGCCAGCAGCCAAGTCCCATCAACTGGAAACACCATATATTTT.

The chain joins TRBV29-1 to TRBJ2-5, with TRBD1 matching over 12 bases. The J segment lost 2 bases and the V segment lost 6 bases, leaving 4 bases of the junction unmatched. The length of the CDR3 is 14 residues. Germline V gene lookup returns CDR1 SQVTM and CDR2 ANQGSEA. The DNA of the CDR3 is TGCAGCGTGGCGGGACAGGGGGCACAAGAGACCCAGTACTTC. Translated: CSVAGQGAQETQYF.

This rearrangement joins TRBV25-1 to TRBJ2-5, with D perhaps TRBD1 (6 bases). V dropped 4 bases and J dropped 7 bases, with 13 bases sitting between them. The CDR3 spans 13 residues. The germline gives CDR1 MGHDK, CDR2 SYGVNS. The DNA of the CDR3 is TGTGCCAGCAGTGCTTACCTAGGGGGGACCCAGTACTTC. It codes for CASSAYLGGTQYF.

This clonotype has just a few counts. The genes are TRBV30 and TRBJ1-3; D is unclear. Trimming cost V 3 bases and J 4 bases, with 4 bases left between them. The CDR3 covers 11 residues. Germline V gives CDR1 GTSNPN, CDR2 SVGIG (reference sequence). CDR3 DNA: TGTGCCTGGAGCCTCGGAAACACCATATATTTT. It codes for CAWSLGNTIYF.

The gene calls are TRBV9 and TRBJ1-5; tentative D call: TRBD1 (6 bases). Germline V CDR1 and CDR2: SGDLS, YYNGEE. Trimming shortened V by 3 bases and J by 7 bases, and 17 bases separated the two germline ends. The CDR3 extends over 15 amino acids. The CDR3 coding sequence is TGTGCCAGCAGCGAGGACCCGGGGGGGCGGCAGCCCCAGCATTTT. As protein: CASSEDPGGRQPQHF.

This chain connects TRBV27 to TRBJ2-3; D is possibly TRBD2 (6 bases). V lost 9 bases and J 2 bases, leaving 9 bases between the germline ends. This CDR3 has 12 residues. CDR1 is MNHEY, CDR2 SMNVEV, per germline (reference sequence). CDR3 coding DNA: TGTGCCAGTTCTAGCGCCACAGATACGCAGTATTTT. It yields the protein CASSSATDTQYF.